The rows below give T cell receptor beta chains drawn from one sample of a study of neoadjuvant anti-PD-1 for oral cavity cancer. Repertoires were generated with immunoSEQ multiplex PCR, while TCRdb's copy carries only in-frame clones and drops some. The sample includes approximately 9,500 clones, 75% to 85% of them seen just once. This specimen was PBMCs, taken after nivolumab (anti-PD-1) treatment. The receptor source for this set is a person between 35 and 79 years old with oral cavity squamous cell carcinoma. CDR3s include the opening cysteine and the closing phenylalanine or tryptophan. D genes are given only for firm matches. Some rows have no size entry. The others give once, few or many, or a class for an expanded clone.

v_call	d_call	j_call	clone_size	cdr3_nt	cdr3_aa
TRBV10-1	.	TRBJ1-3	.	TGCGCCAGCAGTGAGGGAAGCTCTGGAAACACCATATATTTT	CASSEGSSGNTIYF
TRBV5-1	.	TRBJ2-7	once	TGCGCCAGCAGCTTGGTGGTCCTGCCCTACGAGCAGTACTTC	CASSLVVLPYEQYF
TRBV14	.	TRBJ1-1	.	TGTGCCAGCAGATCCGGGGGAGGGACTGAAGCTTTCTTT	CASRSGGGTEAFF
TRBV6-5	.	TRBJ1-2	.	TGTGCCAGCAGACTTGGACAGTTCTATGGCTACACCTTC	CASRLGQFYGYTF
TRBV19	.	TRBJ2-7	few	TGTGCCAGTGTCAGGACCCTAGCGAACCAATACGAGCAGTACTTC	CASVRTLANQYEQYF
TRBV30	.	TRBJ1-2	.	TGTGCCTGGAGAAAATTAGGACAAGGAGGCTTCTATGGCTACACCTTC	CAWRKLGQGGFYGYTF
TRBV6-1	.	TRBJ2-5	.	TGTGCCAGCAGTGAAGCACCCGGGAAAGCAAAGACCCAGTACTTC	CASSEAPGKAKTQYF
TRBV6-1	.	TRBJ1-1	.	TGTGCCAGCAGTGAACAGTTCTTTCCCAGTAACACTGAAGCTTTCTTT	CASSEQFFPSNTEAFF
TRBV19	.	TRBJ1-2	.	TGTGCCAGTAGTGGACTACAAGGTGGCTACACCTTC	CASSGLQGGYTF
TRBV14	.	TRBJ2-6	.	TGTGCCAGCACCTCAAGGGGGGCCAACGTCCTGACTTTC	CASTSRGANVLTF
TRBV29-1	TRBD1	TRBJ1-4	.	TGCAGCGCCTCCCCGGGGACAGGGAAAAAACTGTTTTTT	CSASPGTGKKLFF
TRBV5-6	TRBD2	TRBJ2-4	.	TGTGCCAGCAGCTTCGGACTAGCGGGGGCCCTCAAAAACATTCAGTACTTC	CASSFGLAGALKNIQYF
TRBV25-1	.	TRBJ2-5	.	TGTGCCAGCAGTGGCAGGGGATGGGAGGAGACCCAGTACTTC	CASSGRGWEETQYF
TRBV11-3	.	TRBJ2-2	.	TGTGCCAGCAGCGGGTGGTCTAGCACCGACACCGGGGAGCTGTTTTTT	CASSGWSSTDTGELFF
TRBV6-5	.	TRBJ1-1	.	TGTGCCAGCAGTTCCGGGGGGGCGAACACTGAAGCTTTCTTT	CASSSGGANTEAFF
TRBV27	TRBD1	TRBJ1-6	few	TGTGCCAGCAGTCTGGGACAGGGTGGATCACCCCTCCACTTT	CASSLGQGGSPLHF
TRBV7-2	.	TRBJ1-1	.	TGTGCCAGCAGTCCTCCGAACTTGAACACTGAAGCTTTCTTT	CASSPPNLNTEAFF
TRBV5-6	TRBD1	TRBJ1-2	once	TGTGCCAGCAGCCTCGCCGACAGGGGCGCCTATGGCTACACCTTC	CASSLADRGAYGYTF
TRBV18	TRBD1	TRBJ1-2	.	TGTGCCAGCTCACCCAACACAGGGGGTCGGGGCTACACCTTC	CASSPNTGGRGYTF
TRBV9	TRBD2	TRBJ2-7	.	TGTGCCAGCAGCGTAGCCGATAGCGGGGGATACGAGCAGTACTTC	CASSVADSGGYEQYF
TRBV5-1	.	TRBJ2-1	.	TGCGCCAGCAGCGGCCTGAGCTCCTACAATGAGCAGTTCTTC	CASSGLSSYNEQFF